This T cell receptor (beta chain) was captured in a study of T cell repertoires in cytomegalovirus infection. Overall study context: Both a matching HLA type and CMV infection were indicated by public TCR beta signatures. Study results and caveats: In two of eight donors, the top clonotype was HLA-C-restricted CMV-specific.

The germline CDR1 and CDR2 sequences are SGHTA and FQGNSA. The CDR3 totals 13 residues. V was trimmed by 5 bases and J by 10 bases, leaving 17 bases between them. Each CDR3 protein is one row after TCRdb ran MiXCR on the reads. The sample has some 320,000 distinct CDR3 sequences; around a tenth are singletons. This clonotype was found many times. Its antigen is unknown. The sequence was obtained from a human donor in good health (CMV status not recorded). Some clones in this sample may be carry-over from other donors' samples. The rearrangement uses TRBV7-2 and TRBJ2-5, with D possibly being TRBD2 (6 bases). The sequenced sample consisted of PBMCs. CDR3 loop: CASSLGTPEGQYF. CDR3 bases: TGTGCCAGCAGCCTCGGGACTCCCGAGGGCCAGTACTTC. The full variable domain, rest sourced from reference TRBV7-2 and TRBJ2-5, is GAGVSQSPSNKVTEKGKDVELRCDPISGHTALYWYRQSLGQGLEFLIYFQGNSAPDKSGLPSDRFSAERTGGSVSTLTIQRTQQEDSAVYLCASSLGTPEGQYFGPGTRLLVL.